The next 7 T cell receptor beta chains were all read from a single sample in a study of T cells in Graves' hyperthyroidism and ophthalmopathy. RNA transcripts gave rise to amplified TCR beta CDR3 regions. The HTBI primer set drove a first-round RT-PCR of the TCR CDR3. TCRdb re-derived calls from the multiplex PCR reads in MiXCR, one entry per CDR3 protein. Among about 620,000 distinct CDR3 sequences, about 16% were seen once, and the ten largest hold about 3.8%. Sequenced material: blood. These receptors came from a woman in her twenties or thirties with Graves' hyperthyroidism.

This clonotype was recorded once. This may be a read error, as it is one base from a much larger clone. This chain links TRBV3-1 with TRBJ2-5, with D unresolved. The length of the CDR3 is 14 residues. Germline V lookup: CDR1 LGHDT, CDR2 YNNKEL (reference sequence). This CDR3 is CASSTRLPQEAQYF. In DNA, the CDR3 is TGTGCCAGCAGCACTCGACTGCCCCAAGAGGCCCAGTACTTC.

This clonotype has ten or more counts. This sequence joins TRBV7-2 and TRBJ2-7; 8 nucleotides align to TRBD2. Germline V gene lookup returns CDR1 SGHTA and CDR2 FQGNSA. This CDR3 region has 15 residues. The V gene end was trimmed by 5 bases and the J gene end by 3 bases; junction bases not matched to a gene: 9. The CDR3 DNA follows: TGTGCCAGCAGCACCACCGGGACTAGTTTCTACGAGCAGTACTTC. It translates to CASSTTGTSFYEQYF.

The genes are TRBV9 and TRBJ2-2; D gene ambiguous. This CDR3 is built from 14 residues. Per germline, CDR1 SGDLS and CDR2 YYNGEE. With 0 bases removed from V and 4 bases from J, the gap between germline ends came to 7 bases. The CDR3 region is CASSVGPGTGELFF. CDR3 bases: TGTGCCAGCAGCGTAGGGCCAGGCACCGGGGAGCTGTTTTTT.

The table lists this clonotype with a count of one. CDR3 nucleotides: TGTGCCAGCTCGGACAGGACCTATAATTCACCCCTCCACTTT. Translating it yields CASSDRTYNSPLHF. This sequence joins TRBV19 and TRBJ1-6, with 7 bases that match TRBD1. This CDR3 is built from 14 residues. Trimming at V came to 9 bases and at J to 2 bases, leaving 4 bases not matched to a gene. The V gene's germline CDR1 is LNHDA and CDR2 SQIVND (reference sequence).

The chain employs TRBV28 and TRBJ1-2; a weak D match, TRBD1 (5 bases). The CDR3 extends over 14 amino acids. Germline values: CDR1 MDHEN, CDR2 SYDVKM. With 10 bases removed from V and 8 bases from J, the gap between germline ends came to 23 bases. This chain's CDR3 is CANSPPGWGAGYTF. DNA of the CDR3: TGTGCCAACAGCCCCCCAGGGTGGGGAGCCGGCTACACCTTC.

The gene calls are TRBV5-1 and TRBJ1-4; D ambiguous. Germline CDR1 SGHRS, CDR2 YFSETQ. Trimming shortened V by 0 bases and J by 8 bases, and 8 bases separated the two germline ends. This CDR3 contains 13 residues. The CDR3 coding sequence is TGCGCCAGCAGCTTGGCCATCGGAGAAAAACTGTTTTTT. This sequence encodes CASSLAIGEKLFF.

This clonotype has more than one count but fewer than ten. The chain combines TRBV7-2 with TRBJ2-2; D might be TRBD1 or TRBD2, each matching 6 bases. Germline CDR1 is SGHTA and CDR2 is FQGNSA. The CDR3 has 13 amino acids. V lost 5 bases to trimming and J lost 6 bases, with 10 bases between them. The CDR3 sequence is CASSKGGAGELFF. The DNA for the CDR3 is TGTGCCAGCAGCAAGGGGGGTGCCGGGGAGCTGTTTTTT.